The next 10 T cell receptor beta chains were all read from a single sample in a study of cytotoxic CD8 clonotypes in ibrutinib-treated CLL. Clones were sequenced by immunoSEQ multiplex PCR, and TCRdb holds only the in-frame ones, with some missing. The sample consists of 110,000 to 150,000 clones, about 70% of them appearing once. The sample consisted of PBMCs, taken after 24 months of ibrutinib treatment. The receptors were gathered from a human donor with chronic lymphocytic leukemia.

This CDR3 is CASSLESWADEQFF. CDR3 bases: TGTGCCAGCAGCTTAGAATCCTGGGCGGATGAGCAGTTCTTC. This rearrangement joins TRBV11-3 to TRBJ2-1; D not resolved. This CDR3 has 14 amino acids. V was clipped by 0 bases and J by 8 bases, with 11 bases between them. In germline, CDR1 is SGHNT, CDR2 YENEEA.

This chain joins TRBV28 and TRBJ2-6; weak D call: TRBD1 (5 bases). Germline CDR1 is MDHEN and CDR2 is SYDVKM. The CDR3 contains 15 residues. The V end lost 7 bases, the J end lost 3 bases, and 13 bases lay between the germline ends. This CDR3 is CASTIPGNGANVLTF. CDR3 nucleotides: TGTGCCAGCACCATCCCAGGGAATGGGGCCAACGTCCTGACTTTC.

The genes are TRBV5-6 and TRBJ2-7; 7 bases map to TRBD2. V was pared by 2 bases and J by 6 bases, with 8 bases of the junction left unmatched. Germline V lookup: CDR1 SGHDT, CDR2 YYEEEE. This CDR3 comprises 14 residues. The chain's CDR3 is CASSFGLGVVEQYF. The CDR3 DNA reads as TGTGCCAGCAGCTTTGGACTAGGGGTGGTCGAGCAGTACTTC.

The V and J genes are TRBV6-1 and TRBJ2-7; a weak D match, TRBD1 (5 bases). CDR3 length: 14 residues. V gave up 2 bases and J gave up 2 bases, with 10 bases separating them. Germline assignment: CDR1 MNHNS and CDR2 SASEGT. CDR3 protein: CASSEWPGPYEQYF. CDR3 coding DNA: TGTGCCAGCAGTGAATGGCCAGGGCCCTACGAGCAGTACTTC.

This clone was seen more than once but under ten times. The rearrangement uses TRBV5-1 and TRBJ2-7; D is undetermined. The length of the CDR3 is 13 residues. CDR1 and CDR2 from the germline V gene are SGHRS and YFSETQ. V was trimmed by 0 bases and J by 0 bases, leaving 4 bases between them. CDR3 DNA: TGCGCCAGCAGCTTGGCCGTCTCCTACGAGCAGTACTTC. It encodes CASSLAVSYEQYF.

A remark on this clone: A read error may produce the germline difference seen at one junction end. The chain employs TRBV7-3 and TRBJ1-1; tentative D call: TRBD1 (6 bases). The CDR3 sequence is 13 residues long. Germline assignment: CDR1 SGHTA and CDR2 FQGTGA. The CDR3 DNA reads as TGTGCCAGCAGCCCTCAACAGGGAGTTGAAGCTTCCTTT. Its protein is CASSPQQGVEASF.

This chain connects TRBV4-2 to TRBJ2-3; D is perhaps TRBD2 (5 bases). The CDR3 covers 15 residues. The germline V and J ends were trimmed by 3 bases and 6 bases, with 16 bases remaining between them. Germline V gene data show CDR1 as LGHNA and CDR2 as YNFKEQ. DNA for the CDR3: TGTGCCAGCAGCCACGCCTTAGCGCAGGCGGATACGCAGTATTTT. This codes for CASSHALAQADTQYF.

The rearrangement joins TRBV6-6 to TRBJ2-5, with D possibly matching TRBD2 (7 bases). CDR3 length equals 15 residues. Looked up from germline, CDR1 is MNHNY and CDR2 is SVGAGI (reference sequence). V was cut by 4 bases and J by 5 bases, with 17 bases left in between. The CDR3 DNA is TGTGCCAGCAGTTCCTCCCTCGGGGGGCGGGAGACCCAGTACTTC. Its protein product is CASSSSLGGRETQYF.

The chain is built from TRBV29-1 and TRBJ2-3; the match to TRBD2 covers 12 bases. Germline trimming cut 0 bases from V and 2 bases from J; bases unmatched to any gene: 12. Germline values: CDR1 SQVTM, CDR2 ANQGSEA. CDR3 size: 19 residues. In DNA form, the CDR3 reads TGCAGCGTTGAAGAGAGGGCCCTGACTAGCGGGGGAGTCACAGATACGCAGTATTTT. Amino acid sequence: CSVEERALTSGGVTDTQYF.

V gene TRBV5-4 combines with J gene TRBJ1-6; TRBD1 agrees at 7 bases. The V gene end was trimmed by 2 bases and the J gene end by 0 bases; junction bases not matched to a gene: 8. The germline gives CDR1 SGHNT, CDR2 YYREEE (reference sequence). This CDR3 is built from 18 residues. In DNA form, the CDR3 reads TGTGCCAGCAGCTTTGGGGGCAGGGGGAGCTCCTATAATTCACCCCTCCACTTT. It codes for CASSFGGRGSSYNSPLHF.